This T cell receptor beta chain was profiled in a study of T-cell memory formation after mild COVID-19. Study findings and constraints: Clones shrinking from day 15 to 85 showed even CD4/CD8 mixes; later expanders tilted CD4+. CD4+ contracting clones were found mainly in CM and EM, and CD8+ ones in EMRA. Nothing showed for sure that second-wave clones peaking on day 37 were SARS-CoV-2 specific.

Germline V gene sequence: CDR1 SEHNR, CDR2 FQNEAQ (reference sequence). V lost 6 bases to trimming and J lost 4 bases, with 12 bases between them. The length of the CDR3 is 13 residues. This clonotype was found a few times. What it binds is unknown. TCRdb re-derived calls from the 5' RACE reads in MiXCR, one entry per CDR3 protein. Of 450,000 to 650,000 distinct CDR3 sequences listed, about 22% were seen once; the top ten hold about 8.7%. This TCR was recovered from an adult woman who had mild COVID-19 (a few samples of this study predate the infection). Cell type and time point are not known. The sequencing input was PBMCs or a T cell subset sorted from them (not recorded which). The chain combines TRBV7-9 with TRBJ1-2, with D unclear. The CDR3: CASSGEGSYGYTF. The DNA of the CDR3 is TGTGCCAGCAGTGGGGAGGGCTCCTATGGCTACACCTTC.